These T cell receptor beta chains were read from a single sample in a study of CXCR3-negative and CXCR3-positive naive CD8 T cells. TCRdb reprocessed the 5' RACE reads, keeping one entry per CDR3 protein, no DNA. The table lists about 60,000 distinct CDR3 sequences. Sequenced sample: naive CXCR3+ CD8+ T cells from blood. The receptors stem from a human donor in good health. Some clones in this sample may be carry-over from other donors' samples. The CDR3 runs from the conserved cysteine through the conserved F or W. Fields, in order: J gene, V gene, CDR3 protein.

J gene: TRBJ2-7; V gene: TRBV5-1; CDR3 protein: CASSHKTGTYEQYF
J gene: TRBJ1-1; V gene: TRBV29-1; CDR3 protein: CSVGEGTEAFF
J gene: TRBJ2-1; V gene: TRBV4-3; CDR3 protein: CASSFRTGGLYNEQFF
J gene: TRBJ2-5; V gene: TRBV7-2; CDR3 protein: CASSLVETQYF
J gene: TRBJ1-1; V gene: TRBV27; CDR3 protein: CASSLRPLGGNTEAFF
J gene: TRBJ2-7; V gene: TRBV12-3/TRBV12-4; CDR3 protein: CASSPGTGNTEQYF
J gene: TRBJ2-1; V gene: TRBV9; CDR3 protein: CASSYSDHEQFF
J gene: TRBJ1-1; V gene: TRBV9; CDR3 protein: CASSVTGGAEFANTEAFF
J gene: TRBJ2-7; V gene: TRBV11-2; CDR3 protein: CASRPGLSHEQYF
J gene: TRBJ2-3; V gene: TRBV18; CDR3 protein: CASSPRVGSPDTQYF
J gene: TRBJ2-1; V gene: TRBV27; CDR3 protein: CASSYYSSYNEQFF
J gene: TRBJ2-7; V gene: TRBV29-1; CDR3 protein: CSVDGQGESYEQYF
J gene: TRBJ1-1; V gene: TRBV7-9; CDR3 protein: CASSSGQGLGTEAFF
J gene: TRBJ2-7; V gene: TRBV21-1; CDR3 protein: CASSNNEQGAHEQYF
J gene: TRBJ1-5; V gene: TRBV12-3/TRBV12-4; CDR3 protein: CASSFGNQPQHF
J gene: TRBJ1-6; V gene: TRBV12-3/TRBV12-4; CDR3 protein: CASRSGTGLVNSPLHF
J gene: TRBJ2-5; V gene: TRBV7-9; CDR3 protein: CASSSRRHFPQETQYF
J gene: TRBJ2-7; V gene: TRBV12-3/TRBV12-4; CDR3 protein: CASSSYDSYTYEQYF
J gene: TRBJ2-3; V gene: TRBV20-1; CDR3 protein: CSVTPGAGEADTQYF
J gene: TRBJ2-7; V gene: TRBV9; CDR3 protein: CASSVGTGFYEQYF
J gene: TRBJ2-7; V gene: TRBV7-2; CDR3 protein: CASSFPGGEQYF
J gene: TRBJ2-7; V gene: TRBV4-3; CDR3 protein: CASSQDPGAYEQYF
J gene: TRBJ2-2; V gene: TRBV6-5; CDR3 protein: CASSYTEYREATGELFF